The 19 T cell receptor beta chains reported below all come from one sample, sequenced in a study of T cells in Graves' hyperthyroidism and ophthalmopathy. From RNA transcripts, TCR beta CDR3 regions were amplified. The HTBI primer set drove a first-round RT-PCR of the TCR CDR3. Via MiXCR, TCRdb re-called the multiplex PCR reads, giving one row per CDR3 protein. The table records a few hundred thousand distinct CDR3 sequences, approximately 14% of them present only once. Specimen: blood. These receptors were taken from a woman aged 25 to 39 with Graves' hyperthyroidism.

This clonotype occurred a few times. The chain uses TRBV20-1 and TRBJ1-1, with a weak D call TRBD1 (6 bases). CDR3 length: 17 residues. Germline V lookup: CDR1 DFQATT, CDR2 SNEGSKA (reference sequence). Trimming removed 3 bases at V and 5 bases at J, with 25 bases between. This CDR3 is CSASGGVYRDGWTEAFF. As DNA, the CDR3 is TGCAGTGCTAGCGGGGGGGTCTACAGGGATGGCTGGACTGAAGCTTTCTTT.

This clonotype was recorded many times. This chain connects TRBV7-9 to TRBJ1-1; weak D call: TRBD1 (5 bases). The CDR3 covers 14 residues. Germline V CDR1 and CDR2: SEHNR, FQNEAQ (reference sequence). Between the trimmed V and J ends, which lost 5 bases and 0 bases, there was a span of 10 bases. The CDR3 is CASSVDRLNTEAFF. CDR3 in DNA: TGTGCCAGCAGCGTAGACAGATTGAACACTGAAGCTTTCTTT.

This clonotype was seen ten or more times. The V gene is TRBV6-2 or TRBV6-3, the J gene TRBJ2-1, with 10 bases lining up with TRBD2. Germline lookup yields CDR1 MNHEY and CDR2 SVGEGT. The CDR3 is 17 amino acids. The ends lost 4 bases at V and 0 bases at J; junction bases unmatched: 6. Written as DNA, the CDR3 is TGTGCCAGCAGTTCGAGACTAGCGGGTCGCTCCTACAATGAGCAGTTCTTC. It encodes CASSSRLAGRSYNEQFF.

The J gene is TRBJ1-1, the V gene TRBV15, with D perhaps TRBD1 (5 bases). Germline V CDR1 and CDR2: LNHNV, YYDKDF (reference sequence). CDR3 length: 12 residues. Trimming removed 7 bases at V and 11 bases at J, with 17 bases between. In DNA, the CDR3 is TGTGCCACCATGTACGGGGGGTCCGATGCTTTCTTT. Its translation is CATMYGGSDAFF.

In this sample, this clonotype turned up many times. The genes are TRBV12-3 or TRBV12-4 and TRBJ1-1; D might be TRBD1 (6 bases). V lost 6 bases and J lost 2, with 13 bases in between. CDR3 size: 14 residues. In nucleotides, the CDR3 is TGTGCCAGCAGCTTCCCGGACAGTAACACTGAAGCTTTCTTT. Translated: CASSFPDSNTEAFF.

This clonotype has a count of ten or more. The gene calls are TRBV20-1 and TRBJ2-7; the D gene is possibly TRBD2 (5 bases). The CDR3 consists of 13 residues. With 0 bases removed from V and 6 bases from J, the gap between germline ends came to 12 bases. Germline V gives CDR1 DFQATT, CDR2 SNEGSKA (reference sequence). The CDR3 sequence is CSARDLAQPEQYF. The CDR3 DNA reads as TGCAGTGCTAGAGATCTAGCCCAACCCGAGCAGTACTTC.

This sequence joins TRBV7-9 and TRBJ2-1; D unclear. Looked up from germline, CDR1 is SEHNR and CDR2 is FQNEAQ (reference sequence). The CDR3 runs 14 residues. Trimming removed 4 bases at V and 2 bases at J, with 9 bases between. The DNA for the CDR3 is TGTGCCAGCAGCTCTTACCGTACCTACAATGAGCAGTTCTTC. It yields the protein CASSSYRTYNEQFF.

The table lists this clonotype with many counts. The J gene is TRBJ2-2, the V gene TRBV12-3 or TRBV12-4; 7 bases agree with TRBD2. The CDR3 loop spans 16 amino acids. With V trimmed by 1 base and J by 6 bases, 8 bases remained unmatched. Written as DNA, the CDR3 is TGTGCCAGCAGTTTAGTGGGCAGGGAGGGCGCCGGGGAGCTGTTTTTT. This sequence encodes CASSLVGREGAGELFF.

This clonotype was found many times. The DNA for the CDR3 is TGTGCCAGCAGTTACGGGGGACAGGGGGGAGATACGCAGTATTTT. Translation: CASSYGGQGGDTQYF. The chain uses TRBV6-2 or TRBV6-3 and TRBJ2-3; the match to TRBD1 covers 11 bases. The CDR3 loop spans 15 amino acids. CDR1 is MNHEY, CDR2 SVGEGT, per germline. Trimming at V came to 2 bases and at J to 5 bases, leaving 3 bases not matched to a gene.

This clonotype was picked up a small number of times. The V gene is TRBV24-1, the J gene TRBJ1-2; D remains ambiguous. The CDR3 loop spans 14 amino acids. Deletions cut 4 bases from V and 8 bases from J, with 16 bases between. Germline CDR1 reads KGHDR; CDR2 reads SFDVKD. CDR3 residues: CATSERTDLWGYTF. CDR3 DNA sequence: TGTGCCACCAGTGAACGGACCGACCTCTGGGGCTACACCTTC.

Details on this clonotype: A much larger clonotype is one base distant, so this may be a read error. The chain joins TRBV3-1 to TRBJ1-6; possible D gene TRBD1, 6 bases. CDR3 length equals 14 residues. The germline CDR1 and CDR2 sequences are LGHDT and YNNKEL (reference sequence). The CDR3 is CAGSRRRGNSPLHF. The DNA for the CDR3 is TGTGCCGGCAGCCGGAGGAGGGGGAATTCACCCCTCCACTTT.

At least ten counts were recorded for this clonotype. V is TRBV11-1 and J is TRBJ2-1; 7 bases line up with TRBD2. Germline assignment: CDR1 SGHAT and CDR2 FQDESV (reference sequence). The length of the CDR3 is 15 residues. J lost 2 bases, V lost 1 base, and 2 bases had no gene match. CDR3 sequence (DNA): TGTGCCAGCAGCTTAGAAGCGGGAACCTACAATGAGCAGTTCTTC. Amino acid sequence: CASSLEAGTYNEQFF.

This clonotype appeared many times. The V call is TRBV27, the J call TRBJ2-1; 11 bases line up with TRBD2. The V gene's germline CDR1 is MNHEY and CDR2 SMNVEV (reference sequence). The CDR3 is made up of 15 amino acids. V lost 5 bases, J lost 6 bases, and 6 bases stayed unmatched. Here the CDR3 DNA reads TGTGCCAGCAGTCCCTTAGCGGGAGGGACCAATGAGCAGTTCTTC. Amino acid sequence: CASSPLAGGTNEQFF.

This clonotype was counted at least ten times. The CDR3 DNA reads TGTGCCAGCAGGCCCCTAGCGGCATACAATGAGCAGTTCTTC. Translation gives CASRPLAAYNEQFF. The gene calls are TRBV12-3 or TRBV12-4 and TRBJ2-1; TRBD2 matches 7 bases. Trimming took 6 bases from V and 4 from J; bases not matched to a gene: 6. This CDR3 has 14 residues.

The chain links TRBV5-4 to TRBJ1-2; weak D call: TRBD1 (5 bases). Deletions cut 7 bases from V and 3 bases from J, with 16 bases between. The CDR3 is 14 amino acids. CDR1 is SGHNT and CDR2 is YYREEE in the germline V gene (reference sequence). CDR3 coding DNA: TGTGCCAGCGGTCCTCAAAGGGGTTACTATGGCTACACCTTC. Protein: CASGPQRGYYGYTF. Together with reference TRBV5-4 and TRBJ1-2, the CDR3 gives the full variable domain: ETGVTQSPTHLIKTRGQQVTLRCSSQSGHNTVSWYQQALGQGPQFIFQYYREEENGRGNFPPRFSGLQFPNYSSELNVNALELDDSALYLCASGPQRGYYGYTFGSGTRLTVV.

The genes are TRBV18 and TRBJ1-2; tentative D call: TRBD1 (5 bases). CDR3 length: 12 amino acids. Germline V gene data show CDR1 as KGHSH and CDR2 as LQKENI. V was cut by 6 bases and J by 8 bases, with 13 bases left in between. CDR3 region: CASSPGVRGYTF. The DNA of the CDR3 is TGTGCCAGCTCGCCGGGGGTGAGAGGCTACACCTTC.

This clonotype was seen a handful of times. V and J are TRBV7-9 and TRBJ2-5; TRBD1 is a possible D gene (7 bases). The CDR3 runs to 16 residues. V lost 5 bases to trimming and J lost 4 bases, with 20 bases between them. The V gene's germline CDR1 is SEHNR and CDR2 FQNEAQ (reference sequence). The CDR3 sequence is CASSLLGGQGVETQYF. The CDR3 DNA reads TGTGCCAGCAGCCTCCTGGGGGGCCAGGGGGTAGAGACCCAGTACTTC.

This clonotype was counted many times. This chain links TRBV20-1 with TRBJ2-3, with D unclear. Germline assignment: CDR1 DFQATT and CDR2 SNEGSKA (reference sequence). The CDR3 is 13 residues long. Trimming left V 3 bases short and J 3 bases short, with 10 bases between. For the CDR3, the DNA is TGCAGTGCTAGCGAGAGTTGGACAGATACGCAGTATTTT. Encoded protein: CSASESWTDTQYF.

Ten or more counts support this clonotype. The chain employs TRBV20-1 and TRBJ2-7, with 7 bases that match TRBD1. The CDR3 extends over 16 amino acids. With 1 base clipped from V and 7 bases from J, the junction kept 16 bases outside the gene matches. The germline gives CDR1 DFQATT, CDR2 SNEGSKA (reference sequence). CDR3 amino acids: CSARGRVQGLVLEQYF. The CDR3 DNA is TGCAGTGCTAGAGGTCGAGTACAGGGGCTGGTACTGGAGCAGTACTTC.